The 9 T cell receptor beta chains below were found in one sample sequenced in a study of neurological immune-mediated disorders. Each CDR3 protein gets one entry after TCRdb re-called the 5' RACE reads with MiXCR. The sample lists approximately 26,000 distinct CDR3 sequences; less than 2.5% were seen once. Sequenced sample: PBMCs. The receptors come from a woman aged 50 to 60 with multiple sclerosis.

This clonotype was detected many times. The genes are TRBV24-1 and TRBJ2-5, with a weak D call TRBD2 (5 bases). CDR1 and CDR2 (germline): KGHDR, SFDVKD. CDR3 length: 12 amino acids. Trimming stripped 4 bases from V and 9 bases from J, with 11 bases between. This chain's CDR3 is CATSDMTGAQYF. CDR3 bases: TGTGCCACCAGTGACATGACCGGGGCCCAGTACTTC.

The table lists this clonotype with many counts. The V call is TRBV12-3 or TRBV12-4, the J call TRBJ2-2; maybe TRBD1 (5 bases). V was pared by 4 bases and J by 5 bases, with 14 bases between. This CDR3 contains 15 residues. DNA of the CDR3: TGTGCCAGCAGTTCTAGGGGATACGAGACCGGGGAGCTGTTTTTT. It translates to CASSSRGYETGELFF.

The chain employs TRBV7-2 and TRBJ2-7; D remains unclear. The germline V and J ends were trimmed by 2 bases and 4 bases, with 12 bases remaining between them. The germline V gene encodes CDR1 SGHTA and CDR2 FQGNSA. The CDR3 runs 14 residues. The CDR3 is CASSLSSLTYEQYV. CDR3 nucleotide sequence: TGTGCCAGCAGCTTAAGCTCCCTTACTTACGAGCAGTACGTC.

At least ten counts were recorded for this clonotype. This chain joins TRBV7-9 and TRBJ2-5, with TRBD1 identical over 8 bases. CDR1 and CDR2 from the germline V gene are SEHNR and FQNEAQ (reference sequence). V shed 4 bases and J 1 base; nucleotides not matched to a gene: 2. The length of the CDR3 is 14 residues. The CDR3 DNA sequence: TGTGCCAGCAGCTACAGGGGGGTCCAAGAGACCCAGTACTTC. Its protein product is CASSYRGVQETQYF.

This clonotype showed up many times. The V and J genes are TRBV12-3 or TRBV12-4 and TRBJ1-1, with a weak D call TRBD1 (5 bases). V was trimmed by 3 bases and J by 5 bases, leaving 13 bases between them. This CDR3 has 14 amino acids. CDR3 amino acids: CASSFSGGGTEAFF. The CDR3 DNA is TGTGCCAGCAGTTTCTCTGGGGGTGGTACTGAAGCTTTCTTT.

CDR3 protein: CASSLEGQGVREPQHF. The CDR3 coding sequence is TGTGCCAGCAGCTTGGAGGGACAGGGAGTTAGGGAGCCCCAGCATTTT. The rearrangement joins TRBV7-2 to TRBJ1-5; 9 bases fit TRBD1. Trimming took 3 bases from V and 8 from J; bases not matched to a gene: 11. The CDR3 sequence is 16 residues long. CDR1 and CDR2 from the germline V gene are SGHTA and FQGNSA.

This clonotype has ten or more counts. The V and J genes are TRBV29-1 and TRBJ1-4, with D possibly matching TRBD1 (5 bases). Trimming took 4 bases from V and 3 from J, leaving 15 bases between them. The CDR3 covers 15 residues. Germline V CDR1 and CDR2: SQVTM, ANQGSEA. The CDR3 reads CSVGRQGGSNEKLFF. The CDR3 DNA follows: TGCAGCGTTGGGAGGCAGGGAGGCTCTAATGAAAAACTGTTTTTT.

By share, this clonotype counts as medium-sized. The chain recombines TRBV29-1 with TRBJ2-2; D is possibly TRBD1 (6 bases). The germline gives CDR1 SQVTM, CDR2 ANQGSEA. V was shortened by 6 bases and J by 0 bases, with 8 bases between the two germline ends. The CDR3 has 13 residues. In DNA, the CDR3 is TGCAGCGTGGGACAACCGAACACCGGGGAGCTGTTTTTT. This sequence encodes CSVGQPNTGELFF.

This clonotype was counted at least ten times. This sequence joins TRBV2 and TRBJ2-7; D possibly corresponds to TRBD1 (5 bases). Germline CDR1 is SNHLY and CDR2 is FYNNEI. V shed 5 bases and J shed 2 bases, with 13 bases lying between them. There are 14 residues in the CDR3. The CDR3 region is CASSRQGSPYEQYF. The CDR3 nucleotides are TGTGCCAGCAGTAGGCAGGGTTCCCCCTACGAGCAGTACTTC.